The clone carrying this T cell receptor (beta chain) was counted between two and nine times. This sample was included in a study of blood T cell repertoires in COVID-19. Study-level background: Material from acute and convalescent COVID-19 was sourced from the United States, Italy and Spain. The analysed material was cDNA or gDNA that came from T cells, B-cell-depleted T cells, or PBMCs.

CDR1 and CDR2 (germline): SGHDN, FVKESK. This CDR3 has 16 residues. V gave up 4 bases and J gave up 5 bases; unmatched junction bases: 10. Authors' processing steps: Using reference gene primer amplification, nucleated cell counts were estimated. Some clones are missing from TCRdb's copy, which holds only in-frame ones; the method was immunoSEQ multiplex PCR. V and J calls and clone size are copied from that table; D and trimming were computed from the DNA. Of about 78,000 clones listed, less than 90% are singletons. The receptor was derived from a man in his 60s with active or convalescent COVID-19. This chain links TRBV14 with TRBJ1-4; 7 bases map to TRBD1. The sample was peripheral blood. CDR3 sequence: CASSPRGTELNEKLFF. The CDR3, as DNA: TGTGCCAGCAGCCCCCGAGGGACAGAGCTCAATGAAAAACTGTTTTTT.